The T cell receptor beta chain described here comes from a study of cytomegalovirus exposure and HLA in healthy donors. Germline CDR1 and CDR2: SGHNT and YYREEE (reference sequence). The CDR3 sequence is 18 residues long. Between the trimmed V and J ends, which lost 4 bases and 0 bases, there was a span of 19 bases. Of note for this clone: Its antigen is currently unknown.

Study-wide points: Sequencing likely generated an artifact that appeared as a cluster of highly shared sequence variants. Several of the most significant clusters appeared linked to common viral pathogens, based on a later analysis. TCR beta chain V- and J-gene trimming was linked, in a later analysis, to a missense variant in DCLRE1C. Analyses of presence and absence presupposed an approximately uniform sequencing depth across donors.

The study ran its PCR with 60 Vbeta and 13 Jbeta primers. Here immunoSEQ multiplex PCR was the method, and the copy in TCRdb shows in-frame clones only, minus some. The table includes around 140,000 clones, 80% detected once. The origin of this receptor is a man aged 35 to 55 in good health and CMV-seronegative. The sample taken for sequencing was PBMCs. The chain links TRBV5-4 to TRBJ2-2, with D perhaps TRBD2 (7 bases). The CDR3, as DNA: TGTGCCAGCAGCCTGGGGGGGGGCGGCAGAGCGAACACCGGGGAGCTGTTTTTT. Translated, it gives CASSLGGGGRANTGELFF.